These 24 T cell receptor beta chains came from one sample sequenced in a study of CXCR3-negative and CXCR3-positive naive CD8 T cells. The study made its TRB cDNA libraries by 5' RACE, adding UMI labels. TCRdb re-analyzed the 5' RACE reads; it lists each CDR3 protein once, without DNA. The sample spans some 48,000 distinct CDR3 sequences; the ten largest clones claim over 2%. The sequenced sample was naive CXCR3- CD8+ T cells from blood. Subset here: CD45RO-CCR7+CD27+CD95- naive CD8+ T cells lacking CXCR3 (TNR3-). These TCRs come from a human donor in good health. Some clones in this sample may be carry-over from other donors' samples.

This chain links TRBV6-6 with TRBJ1-1; the D call from TCRdb, TRBD1, cannot be confirmed without DNA. Germline assignment: CDR1 MNHNY and CDR2 SVGAGI (reference sequence). This CDR3 has 13 residues. CDR3 sequence: CATLSFVNTEVFF.

The gene calls are TRBV29-1 and TRBJ2-1; no DNA is available, so the TRBD1 call from TCRdb remains unchecked. CDR1 SQVTM and CDR2 ANQGSEA come from the germline V gene. This CDR3 region has 11 residues. Here the CDR3 reads CSVWGYNEQFF.

The J gene is TRBJ2-1, the V gene TRBV28. This CDR3 region has 13 residues. From germline, CDR1 is MDHEN and CDR2 SYDVKM. CDR3 amino acids: CAYGPAAYNEQFF.

The chain joins TRBV20-1 to TRBJ2-1; the D call of TRBD2 rests on TCRdb alone, since no DNA is present to check it. Germline V gene lookup returns CDR1 DFQATT and CDR2 SNEGSKA (reference sequence). The CDR3 covers 15 residues. This CDR3 reads CSATSGGSSYNEQFF.

The chain recombines TRBV20-1 with TRBJ2-7; TCRdb returns TRBD1, unconfirmable since there is no DNA. CDR3 length: 14 residues. From germline, CDR1 is DFQATT and CDR2 SNEGSKA (reference sequence). Here the CDR3 reads CSDHRTGEGYEQYF.

The chain employs TRBV5-1 and TRBJ2-7; the TRBD1 assignment by TCRdb is unverifiable without DNA. The germline gives CDR1 SGHRS, CDR2 YFSETQ. CDR3 size: 18 residues. The CDR3 protein is CASSFLLGGGRDSYEQYF.

V is TRBV29-1 and J is TRBJ2-2; TCRdb returns TRBD2, unconfirmable since there is no DNA. CDR3 length equals 15 residues. Germline CDR1 SQVTM, CDR2 ANQGSEA. CDR3: CSVGGAGEATGELFF.

The chain carries TRBV7-9 and TRBJ1-1. CDR3 length: 12 amino acids. Germline V gene data show CDR1 as SEHNR and CDR2 as FQNEAQ (reference sequence). This CDR3 is CASSLLNTEAFF.

The V call is TRBV28, the J call TRBJ2-7; TCRdb indicates TRBD1, and absent DNA this call remains unverified. Germline CDR1 reads MDHEN; CDR2 reads SYDVKM. The CDR3 has 16 amino acids. The CDR3: CASSLFGVPGLYEQYF.

The chain joins TRBV5-6 to TRBJ2-1. This CDR3 is built from 13 residues. Looked up from germline, CDR1 is SGHDT and CDR2 is YYEEEE. The CDR3 sequence is CASSSGSYNEQFF.

This chain's CDR3 is CASSLHSRRSIYHNEQFF. This chain links TRBV7-3 with TRBJ2-1; TCRdb's D call of TRBD1 is untestable without DNA. The germline V gene encodes CDR1 SGHTA and CDR2 FQGTGA. The CDR3 has 18 amino acids.

V gene TRBV12-3 or TRBV12-4 combines with J gene TRBJ2-1; lacking DNA, the TRBD2 call made by TCRdb goes unchecked. This CDR3 spans 15 amino acids. The CDR3 sequence is CASTLAGGRYNEQFF.

This chain links TRBV27 with TRBJ2-1; TCRdb names TRBD1, which stays unverified in the absence of DNA. Germline V gives CDR1 MNHEY, CDR2 SMNVEV (reference sequence). The CDR3 totals 16 residues. CDR3 amino acids: CASSPGTFFSYNEQFF.

The chain uses TRBV4-1 and TRBJ2-2; TCRdb's D gene call, TRBD2, goes unchecked for lack of DNA. Germline V CDR1 and CDR2: MGHRA, YSYEKL. The CDR3 runs 17 residues. The chain's CDR3 is CASSQPGRGSFTGELFF.

This sequence joins TRBV29-1 and TRBJ2-5. This CDR3 is built from 12 residues. Per germline, CDR1 SQVTM and CDR2 ANQGSEA. The chain's CDR3 is CSVDWGQETQYF. Full variable domain (outside the CDR3, taken from reference TRBV29-1 and TRBJ2-5): SAVISQKPSRDICQRGTSLTIQCQVDSQVTMMFWYRQQPGQSLTLIATANQGSEATYESGFVIDKFPISRPNLTFSTLTVSNMSPEDSSIYLCSVDWGQETQYFGPGTRLLVL.

The J gene is TRBJ2-7, the V gene TRBV10-2. The CDR3 spans 12 residues. The germline V gene encodes CDR1 WSHSY and CDR2 SAAADI. This chain's CDR3 is CASSESSREQYF.

The rearrangement joins TRBV6-2 or TRBV6-3 to TRBJ2-5; the D gene TCRdb calls, TRBD2, cannot be checked with no DNA. This CDR3 spans 14 amino acids. Germline V gives CDR1 MNHEY, CDR2 SVGEGT. CDR3 sequence reads: CASSYGPPQETQYF.

The chain links TRBV20-1 to TRBJ1-2; the TCRdb D gene call, TRBD1, has no DNA to confirm it. Germline assignment: CDR1 DFQATT and CDR2 SNEGSKA (reference sequence). The CDR3 is made up of 15 amino acids. Here the CDR3 reads CSARTGLVRDGGYTF.

J is TRBJ2-1 and V is TRBV28; the TRBD2 assignment by TCRdb is unverifiable without DNA. Per germline, CDR1 MDHEN and CDR2 SYDVKM. This CDR3 has 15 residues. The CDR3 loop reads CASSWSGTELNEQLF.

The CDR3: CASSQRRQGAGDEQYF. The rearrangement joins TRBV14 to TRBJ2-7; TCRdb lists TRBD1, though no DNA is available to test this call. The CDR3 has 16 residues. The germline CDR1 and CDR2 sequences are SGHDN and FVKESK.

The genes are TRBV28 and TRBJ2-7; TCRdb reports TRBD1, a call that lacks DNA to check it against. The length of the CDR3 is 13 residues. Per germline, CDR1 MDHEN and CDR2 SYDVKM. This CDR3 reads CASSLDRTYEQYF.

The V call is TRBV12-3 or TRBV12-4, the J call TRBJ2-7. The CDR3 runs 13 residues. This CDR3 is CASSLDTSSQQYF.

The gene calls are TRBV7-2 and TRBJ2-7; TCRdb's assignment of TRBD1 cannot be checked, as there is no DNA. The length of the CDR3 is 15 residues. Germline CDR1 SGHTA, CDR2 FQGNSA. The CDR3 sequence: CASSPSAAGGYEQYF.

The chain's CDR3 is CASSLSGGGEQYF. The chain has TRBV28 and TRBJ2-7; TCRdb picks TRBD2, but there is no DNA to check that call. Germline lookup yields CDR1 MDHEN and CDR2 SYDVKM. The CDR3 is 13 amino acids. The whole variable domain, remainder taken from reference TRBV28 and TRBJ2-7, is DVKVTQSSRYLVKRTGEKVFLECVQDMDHENMFWYRQDPGLGLRLIYFSYDVKMKEKGDIPEGYSVSREKKERFSLILESASTNQTSMYLCASSLSGGGEQYFGPGTRLTVT.